These 32 T cell receptor beta chains came from one sample sequenced in a study of cytomegalovirus exposure and HLA in healthy donors. Method: immunoSEQ multiplex PCR; TCRdb's copy keeps in-frame clones and lacks some. The sample has roughly 260,000 clones, around 90% seen once; the top ten hold under 0.4%. Sequenced sample: PBMCs. Receptors were obtained from a woman between 18 and 29 years old in good health and CMV-seronegative.

The rearrangement joins TRBV4-1 to TRBJ2-1, with 8 bases lining up with TRBD2. There are 16 residues in the CDR3. The V gene end was trimmed by 4 bases and the J gene end by 5 bases; junction bases not matched to a gene: 10. The germline V gene has CDR1 MGHRA and CDR2 YSYEKL. CDR3 residues: CASSLYPGGLDNEQFF. CDR3 DNA sequence: TGCGCCAGCAGCCTATACCCGGGGGGGCTTGACAATGAGCAGTTCTTC.

This rearrangement joins TRBV10-3 to TRBJ1-3; 8 bases line up with TRBD1. CDR3 length: 15 residues. Germline loops: CDR1 ENHRY, CDR2 SYGVKD. With 3 bases clipped from V and 0 bases from J, the junction kept 1 base outside the gene matches. CDR3 bases: TGTGCCATCAGTGATGGACAGGGCTCTGGAAACACCATATATTTT. It codes for CAISDGQGSGNTIYF.

The chain uses TRBV28 and TRBJ1-5; no clear D. V lost 5 bases to trimming and J lost 2 bases, with 4 bases between them. Germline V gene lookup returns CDR1 MDHEN and CDR2 SYDVKM. The CDR3 consists of 12 residues. The CDR3 protein is CASSPRNQPQHF. The CDR3 nucleotides are TGTGCCAGCAGTCCTCGCAATCAGCCCCAGCATTTT.

This chain joins TRBV7-2 and TRBJ1-4; D remains ambiguous. CDR1 is SGHTA and CDR2 is FQGNSA in the germline V gene. This CDR3 spans 13 amino acids. The V gene lost 1 base and the J gene lost 3 bases, with 3 bases spanning the gap. The CDR3 bases are TGTGCCAGCAGCTTAGTAGCTAATGAAAAACTGTTTTTT. Amino acids: CASSLVANEKLFF. The variable domain in full, with the rest retrieved from reference TRBV7-2 and TRBJ1-4, is GAGVSQSPSNKVTEKGKDVELRCDPISGHTALYWYRQSLGQGLEFLIYFQGNSAPDKSGLPSDRFSAERTGGSVSTLTIQRTQQEDSAVYLCASSLVANEKLFFGSGTQLSVL.

This clone has just one count. This chain joins TRBV2 and TRBJ2-7, with TRBD1 matching 8 bases. J lost 4 bases, V lost 4 bases, and 6 bases had no gene match. The CDR3 runs 14 residues. Germline V gene data show CDR1 as SNHLY and CDR2 as FYNNEI. CDR3 sequence (DNA): TGTGCCAGCAGTGCCACAGGGGGTATTTACGAGCAGTACTTC. The encoded protein is CASSATGGIYEQYF.

This sequence joins TRBV27 and TRBJ1-6; 10 bases match TRBD1. Germline-derived CDR1 and CDR2 are MNHEY and SMNVEV (reference sequence). CDR3 length equals 14 residues. V trimming: 4 bases; J trimming: 6 bases; junction bases outside the gene matches: 0. The CDR3 nucleotides read TGTGCCAGCAGTTGGGACAGGGGTAATTCACCCCTCCACTTT. Protein sequence: CASSWDRGNSPLHF.

The chain carries TRBV7-9 and TRBJ1-2, with a tentative D call TRBD1 (5 bases). Germline V gene sequence: CDR1 SEHNR, CDR2 FQNEAQ (reference sequence). Trimming removed 5 bases from V and 7 bases from J, with 11 bases in between. This CDR3 has 12 amino acids. Here the CDR3 DNA reads TGTGCCAGCAGCCCTGGGGGGGTTGGCTACACCTTC. Protein sequence: CASSPGGVGYTF.

The count of this clone is one. The rearrangement uses TRBV6-6 and TRBJ2-1; D perhaps matches TRBD2 (5 bases). Between the trimmed V and J ends, which lost 5 bases and 0 bases, there was a span of 14 bases. CDR1 and CDR2 (germline): MNHNY, SVGAGI (reference sequence). CDR3 length: 16 amino acids. CDR3 coding DNA: TGTGCCAGCAGTGGGAGTTCTTGGAGCTCCTACAATGAGCAGTTCTTC. This sequence encodes CASSGSSWSSYNEQFF.

The DNA of the CDR3 is TGTGCCAGCAGCCCCGATCCCAGTCAGCCCCAGCATTTT. It is translated as CASSPDPSQPQHF. The chain uses TRBV6-6 and TRBJ1-5; D is uncertain. V was trimmed by 6 bases and J by 6 bases, leaving 12 bases between them. Germline-derived CDR1 and CDR2 are MNHNY and SVGAGI (reference sequence). This CDR3 contains 13 residues.

The chain has TRBV28 and TRBJ1-1, with D uncertain. The germline V gene encodes CDR1 MDHEN and CDR2 SYDVKM. Trimming pared 6 bases from V and 2 bases from J, leaving 13 bases between. The CDR3 runs to 14 residues. CDR3 nucleotides: TGTGCCAGCAGCCTCGCCACCACAAACACTGAAGCTTTCTTT. Translating gives CASSLATTNTEAFF.

This chain links TRBV7-8 with TRBJ1-2; possible D gene TRBD1, 6 bases. CDR1 is SGHVS and CDR2 is FQNEAQ in the germline V gene. The CDR3 is 16 amino acids. V was shortened by 2 bases and J by 6 bases, with 19 bases between the two germline ends. CDR3 residues: CASSLRRLGAENGYTF. The CDR3 nucleotides are TGTGCCAGCAGCTTAAGGCGATTGGGGGCTGAGAATGGCTACACCTTC.

The V and J genes are TRBV28 and TRBJ1-5; D is ambiguous. Germline V gives CDR1 MDHEN, CDR2 SYDVKM. The CDR3 has 16 residues. Trimming shortened V by 2 bases and J by 1 base, and 12 bases separated the two germline ends. The CDR3 region is CASSLLQVTSNQPQHF. In DNA, the CDR3 is TGTGCCAGCAGTTTACTTCAGGTCACAAGCAATCAGCCCCAGCATTTT.

Here the CDR3 DNA reads TGTGCCAGCAGTGATGCAGGGCTAAATGAAAAACTGTTTTTT. Protein sequence: CASSDAGLNEKLFF. The rearrangement links TRBV6-1 to TRBJ1-4; TRBD1 is a possible D gene (5 bases). The V gene lost 3 bases and the J gene lost 5 bases, with 10 bases spanning the gap. The germline CDR1 and CDR2 sequences are MNHNS and SASEGT. The CDR3 has 14 residues.

The CDR3 nucleotides are TGCAGTGCACAAGACTTGGATACGCAGTATTTT. This sequence encodes CSAQDLDTQYF. This rearrangement joins TRBV20-1 to TRBJ2-3; no clear D gene. The CDR3 loop spans 11 amino acids. Trimming pared 6 bases from V and 6 bases from J, leaving 10 bases between. CDR1 is DFQATT, CDR2 SNEGSKA, per germline (reference sequence).

This chain links TRBV18 with TRBJ1-6; D may be TRBD1 (6 bases). Germline assignment: CDR1 KGHSH and CDR2 LQKENI. CDR3 length: 15 amino acids. The ends were cut back, 1 base at V and 6 bases at J, with 10 bases in the middle. CDR3 DNA: TGTGCCAGCTCACCACAAGGACAGACTAATTCACCCCTCCACTTT. Its protein product is CASSPQGQTNSPLHF.

This clone turned up a few times. The rearrangement uses TRBV7-3 and TRBJ1-2; tentatively, D is TRBD1 (6 bases). The CDR3 spans 14 residues. Germline CDR1 and CDR2: SGHTA and FQGTGA. The V end lost 2 bases, the J end lost 3 bases, and 10 bases lay between the germline ends. This CDR3 is CASSLGGEDYGYTF. Written as DNA, the CDR3 is TGTGCCAGCAGCTTAGGGGGCGAGGACTATGGCTACACCTTC.

J is TRBJ1-4 and V is TRBV5-4, with 8 bases fitting TRBD1. V was clipped by 0 bases and J by 1 base; unmatched bases: 2. The CDR3 loop spans 16 amino acids. CDR1 and CDR2 (germline): SGHNT, YYREEE (reference sequence). CDR3 sequence reads: CASSLGGTGTNEKLFF. CDR3 nucleotides: TGTGCCAGCAGCTTGGGCGGGACAGGAACTAATGAAAAACTGTTTTTT.

The V and J genes are TRBV5-1 and TRBJ1-1; 7 bases match TRBD1. CDR1 is SGHRS, CDR2 YFSETQ, per germline. The CDR3 runs 16 residues. With 2 bases clipped from V and 0 bases from J, the junction kept 7 bases outside the gene matches. CDR3 in amino acids: CASSLQGPEVNTEAFF. The CDR3 nucleotides are TGCGCCAGCAGCTTACAGGGGCCCGAAGTGAACACTGAAGCTTTCTTT. The full variable domain, rest sourced from reference TRBV5-1 and TRBJ1-1, is KAGVTQTPRYLIKTRGQQVTLSCSPISGHRSVSWYQQTPGQGLQFLFEYFSETQRNKGNFPGRFSGRQFSNSRSEMNVSTLELGDSALYLCASSLQGPEVNTEAFFGQGTRLTVV.

The rearrangement uses TRBV9 and TRBJ1-4; 10 bases map to TRBD1. Trimming removed 0 bases from V and 7 bases from J; junction bases left unmatched: 15. Germline lookup yields CDR1 SGDLS and CDR2 YYNGEE. This CDR3 has 19 residues. The CDR3 bases are TGTGCCAGCAGCGTAGCTCTTAGGGACAGGGGAGGGAGGATTGAAAAACTGTTTTTT. Its translation is CASSVALRDRGGRIEKLFF.

The J gene is TRBJ1-2, the V gene TRBV9; the D gene is possibly TRBD1 (5 bases). This CDR3 is built from 13 residues. Germline V lookup: CDR1 SGDLS, CDR2 YYNGEE. Trimming cost V 3 bases and J 8 bases, with 14 bases left between them. CDR3 sequence (DNA): TGTGCCAGCAGCGGGGAAGGGGTCGGAGGCTACACCTTC. Protein sequence: CASSGEGVGGYTF.

The gene calls are TRBV7-9 and TRBJ2-1, with D perhaps matching TRBD1 (5 bases). The CDR3 is 13 residues long. Germline CDR1 and CDR2: SEHNR and FQNEAQ (reference sequence). Trimming took 6 bases from V and 9 from J, leaving 15 bases between them. The CDR3 region is CASRSEGVPEQFF. The CDR3 bases are TGTGCCAGCAGATCCGAAGGGGTGCCTGAGCAGTTCTTC.

The rearrangement links TRBV6-1 to TRBJ2-7; possible D gene TRBD1, 6 bases. The CDR3 totals 13 residues. Germline CDR1 MNHNS, CDR2 SASEGT. The V gene lost 6 bases and the J gene lost 2 bases, with 11 bases spanning the gap. CDR3 region: CASRAQGTYEQYV. CDR3 coding DNA: TGTGCCAGCAGGGCACAGGGTACCTACGAGCAGTACGTC.

The V gene is TRBV21-1, the J gene TRBJ1-5. TRBV21-1 is classified as a pseudogene. The CDR3 spans 14 residues. CDR3 coding DNA: TGTGCCAGCCCTCGAGCCGTTAGCAATCAGCCCCAGCATTTT. Its translation is CASPRAVSNQPQHF.

This chain links TRBV7-2 with TRBJ1-2, with D unresolved. In germline, CDR1 is SGHTA, CDR2 FQGNSA. CDR3 length: 14 residues. The ends were cut back, 2 bases at V and 8 bases at J, with 15 bases in the middle. The CDR3 protein is CASSLIRETWGYTF. The CDR3 nucleotides read TGTGCCAGCAGCTTAATCCGGGAGACTTGGGGCTACACCTTC. Full variable domain (missing parts from reference TRBV7-2 and TRBJ1-2): GAGVSQSPSNKVTEKGKDVELRCDPISGHTALYWYRQSLGQGLEFLIYFQGNSAPDKSGLPSDRFSAERTGGSVSTLTIQRTQQEDSAVYLCASSLIRETWGYTFGSGTRLTVV.

This chain links TRBV19 with TRBJ2-3; D ambiguous. The CDR3 consists of 15 residues. Trimming left V 5 bases short and J 2 bases short, with 14 bases between. The germline CDR1 and CDR2 sequences are LNHDA and SQIVND (reference sequence). The CDR3 region has the DNA TGTGCCAGTAGTGAATTTGTCGACTTCACAGATACGCAGTATTTT. Its protein is CASSEFVDFTDTQYF.

This chain links TRBV5-8 with TRBJ1-1; TRBD1 aligns across 8 bases. Germline V gene data show CDR1 as SGHTS and CDR2 as YDEGEE. Unmatched junction bases numbered 7, after V lost 2 bases and J lost 7 bases. The CDR3 is 14 amino acids. CDR3 DNA sequence: TGTGCCAGCAGCTTCCAACCGGGACAGGATGAAGCTTTCTTT. This codes for CASSFQPGQDEAFF.

The chain carries TRBV28 and TRBJ2-1; D not resolved. Germline CDR1 reads MDHEN; CDR2 reads SYDVKM. V was pared by 5 bases and J by 2 bases, with 16 bases between. The CDR3 runs to 16 residues. This CDR3 is CASSPPSSITYNEQFF. As DNA, the CDR3 is TGTGCCAGCAGTCCCCCCAGTTCCATAACCTACAATGAGCAGTTCTTC.

This chain connects TRBV18 to TRBJ1-5; the D gene is possibly TRBD1 (6 bases). Germline values: CDR1 KGHSH, CDR2 LQKENI. There are 15 residues in the CDR3. Trimming stripped 2 bases from V and 6 bases from J, with 14 bases between. The CDR3 protein is CASSPGLGAGQPQHF. The CDR3, as DNA: TGTGCCAGCTCACCAGGTTTGGGGGCGGGTCAGCCCCAGCATTTT.

The chain employs TRBV6-5 and TRBJ1-3, with D unresolved. Germline loops: CDR1 MNHEY, CDR2 SVGAGI. The CDR3 is 14 residues long. V gave up 5 bases and J gave up 0 bases, with 8 bases separating them. The CDR3 coding sequence is TGTGCCAGCAGTCCCCCGGGCTCTGGAAACACCATATATTTT. It is translated as CASSPPGSGNTIYF.

The chain recombines TRBV2 with TRBJ1-2, with a possible D match to TRBD1 (6 bases). Trimming cost V 3 bases and J 4 bases, with 6 bases left between them. The CDR3 has 12 amino acids. Germline V gene data show CDR1 as SNHLY and CDR2 as FYNNEI. The DNA for the CDR3 is TGTGCCAGCAGTGACAGGGGCTATGGCTACACCTTC. Translating gives CASSDRGYGYTF.

The chain couples TRBV13 to TRBJ2-3; TRBD2 agrees at 8 bases. CDR1 is PRHDT and CDR2 is FYEKMQ in the germline V gene (reference sequence). The V and J ends lost 6 bases and 4 bases, in that order; junction bases with no gene match: 6. The CDR3 contains 14 residues. The CDR3 region has the DNA TGTGCCAGCAGAGGGACTAGTTTGTCAGATACGCAGTATTTT. This codes for CASRGTSLSDTQYF.

V usage is TRBV19 and J usage is TRBJ2-6, with TRBD2 as a possible D gene (6 bases). The germline gives CDR1 LNHDA, CDR2 SQIVND (reference sequence). CDR3 size: 14 residues. Trimming stripped 7 bases from V and 1 base from J, with 8 bases between. In DNA, the CDR3 is TGTGCCAGTACCGGGACTTCTGGGGCCAACGTCCTGACTTTC. Encoded protein: CASTGTSGANVLTF.